A selection of T cell receptor beta chains follows, all from one sample in a study of read filtering for tumor transcriptome and immune sequencing. MiXCR, applied by TCRdb to the reads, yields one record per CDR3 protein. The table has 46,000 or so distinct CDR3 sequences, less than 20% seen once; the top ten hold less than 20%. The sample taken for sequencing was a population of CD138-negative cells sorted from bone marrow. The source is a donor aged 40 or over with multiple myeloma. Each CDR3 is given with its conserved first and last residue. A D gene is named only where the DNA matches it firmly. For some rows the clone size is stated as once, few or many, or as a class when expanded; others skip it.

v_gene: TRBV28
d_gene: -
abundance: many
j_gene: TRBJ2-1
CDR3aa: CASLPSLGAGKGINEQFF
CDR3nt: TGTGCCAGTCTCCCTTCACTGGGGGCAGGCAAAGGAATCAATGAGCAGTTCTTC

v_gene: TRBV20-1
d_gene: TRBD1
abundance: many
j_gene: TRBJ2-3
CDR3aa: CSARGGQGATDTQYF
CDR3nt: TGCAGTGCTAGAGGGGGGCAGGGGGCAACAGATACGCAGTATTTT

v_gene: TRBV2
d_gene: TRBD2
abundance: -
j_gene: TRBJ2-5
CDR3aa: CTEGGRAAETQYF
CDR3nt: TGTACGGAGGGAGGGAGGGCCGCGGAGACCCAGTACTTC

v_gene: TRBV24-1
d_gene: TRBD2
abundance: -
j_gene: TRBJ2-2
CDR3aa: CATSDPVGGVDTGELFF
CDR3nt: TGTGCCACCAGTGACCCCGTTGGGGGGGTGGACACCGGGGAGCTGTTTTTT

v_gene: TRBV10-3
d_gene: TRBD1
abundance: many
j_gene: TRBJ2-5
CDR3aa: CAISQGDEETQYF
CDR3nt: TGTGCCATCAGCCAGGGGGATGAGGAGACCCAGTACTTC

v_gene: TRBV12-3/TRBV12-4
d_gene: -
abundance: many
j_gene: TRBJ1-5
CDR3aa: CASSKPLGANQPQHF
CDR3nt: TGTGCCAGCAGCAAACCTTTGGGTGCCAATCAGCCCCAGCATTTT

v_gene: TRBV5-6
d_gene: TRBD1
abundance: many
j_gene: TRBJ1-5
CDR3aa: CASSRRDRDNQPQHF
CDR3nt: TGTGCCAGCAGCCGCCGGGACAGGGACAATCAGCCCCAGCATTTT

v_gene: TRBV6-6
d_gene: -
abundance: many
j_gene: TRBJ2-1
CDR3aa: CASSFADSTGNEQFF
CDR3nt: TGTGCCAGCAGTTTTGCCGACTCAACAGGGAATGAGCAGTTCTTC

v_gene: TRBV20-1
d_gene: TRBD2
abundance: many
j_gene: TRBJ2-1
CDR3aa: CSATGRLVDEQFF
CDR3nt: TGCAGTGCTACCGGGAGGTTGGTCGATGAGCAGTTCTTC

v_gene: TRBV2
d_gene: -
abundance: many
j_gene: TRBJ2-3
CDR3aa: CASSSGLLDTQYF
CDR3nt: TGTGCCAGCAGCTCCGGACTTTTAGATACGCAGTATTTT

v_gene: TRBV10-3
d_gene: TRBD1
abundance: -
j_gene: TRBJ2-1
CDR3aa: CATRQGPSSYNEQFF
CDR3nt: TGTGCCACTCGACAGGGTCCAAGCTCCTACAATGAGCAGTTCTTC

v_gene: TRBV4-1
d_gene: TRBD1
abundance: -
j_gene: TRBJ2-3
CDR3aa: CASSQGDSSGTDTQYF
CDR3nt: TGCGCCAGCAGCCAAGGGGACAGCTCTGGCACAGATACGCAGTATTTT

v_gene: TRBV19
d_gene: -
abundance: many
j_gene: TRBJ2-2
CDR3aa: CASSIHRNTGELFF
CDR3nt: TGTGCCAGTAGTATCCACAGGAACACCGGGGAGCTGTTTTTT

v_gene: TRBV14
d_gene: TRBD1
abundance: many
j_gene: TRBJ2-7
CDR3aa: CASSQVGGQGPNEQYF
CDR3nt: TGTGCCAGCAGCCAAGTTGGGGGACAGGGGCCCAACGAGCAGTACTTC

v_gene: TRBV11-2
d_gene: -
abundance: many
j_gene: TRBJ1-1
CDR3aa: CASSYSTNTEAFF
CDR3nt: TGTGCCAGCAGCTACAGCACGAACACTGAAGCTTTCTTT

v_gene: TRBV3-1
d_gene: TRBD1
abundance: -
j_gene: TRBJ1-2
CDR3aa: CASSHRDRESGHGYTF
CDR3nt: TGTGCCAGCAGCCATCGGGACAGAGAGAGTGGCCATGGCTACACCTTC

v_gene: TRBV11-2
d_gene: TRBD2
abundance: many
j_gene: TRBJ2-5
CDR3aa: CASSLGGGGVVRETQYF
CDR3nt: TGTGCCAGCAGCTTAGGGGGCGGGGGGGTAGTTCGCGAGACCCAGTACTTC

v_gene: TRBV15
d_gene: TRBD2
abundance: large
j_gene: TRBJ2-1
CDR3aa: CATSQLAGEEQLF
CDR3nt: TGTGCCACCTCCCAACTAGCGGGGGAAGAGCAACTCTTC

v_gene: TRBV6-5
d_gene: TRBD1
abundance: many
j_gene: TRBJ2-7
CDR3aa: CASSYSRQGPYEQYF
CDR3nt: TGTGCCAGCAGTTACTCCCGACAGGGGCCATACGAGCAGTACTTC

v_gene: TRBV20-1
d_gene: -
abundance: many
j_gene: TRBJ2-4
CDR3aa: CSANPGPTQYF
CDR3nt: TGCAGTGCCAATCCGGGACCGACCCAATACTTC

v_gene: TRBV29-1
d_gene: -
abundance: many
j_gene: TRBJ2-3
CDR3aa: CSVAQGDTQYF
CDR3nt: TGCAGCGTCGCACAGGGAGATACGCAGTATTTT

v_gene: TRBV14
d_gene: TRBD1
abundance: few
j_gene: TRBJ2-7
CDR3aa: CASSQRQGEPGYF
CDR3nt: TGTGCCAGCAGCCAACGACAGGGGGAACCTGGGTACTTC

v_gene: TRBV29-1
d_gene: -
abundance: few
j_gene: TRBJ2-1
CDR3aa: CSVAIAVSSYNEQFF
CDR3nt: TGCAGCGTTGCAATAGCGGTGAGCTCCTACAATGAGCAGTTCTTC

v_gene: TRBV12-3/TRBV12-4
d_gene: -
abundance: many
j_gene: TRBJ1-1
CDR3aa: CASKTGAMNTEAFF
CDR3nt: TGTGCCAGCAAGACAGGAGCTATGAACACTGAAGCTTTCTTT

v_gene: TRBV12-3/TRBV12-4
d_gene: -
abundance: few
j_gene: TRBJ1-2
CDR3aa: CASSFGGRTNYGYTF
CDR3nt: TGTGCCAGCAGTTTCGGGGGGAGAACTAACTATGGCTACACCTTC

v_gene: TRBV29-1
d_gene: TRBD1
abundance: few
j_gene: TRBJ2-5
CDR3aa: CSGRDRGFQETQYF
CDR3nt: TGCAGCGGTCGGGACAGGGGGTTCCAAGAGACCCAGTACTTC

v_gene: TRBV5-1
d_gene: -
abundance: many
j_gene: TRBJ2-6
CDR3aa: CASRIRYSGANVLTF
CDR3nt: TGCGCCAGCAGGATTAGGTACTCTGGGGCCAACGTCCTGACTTTC

v_gene: TRBV7-2
d_gene: TRBD1
abundance: many
j_gene: TRBJ2-1
CDR3aa: CASSSRQGYEQFF
CDR3nt: TGTGCCAGCAGCTCCAGACAGGGCTATGAGCAGTTCTTC

v_gene: TRBV24-1
d_gene: TRBD1
abundance: many
j_gene: TRBJ1-5
CDR3aa: CATRGQGASQPQHF
CDR3nt: TGTGCCACCCGCGGACAGGGGGCCAGTCAGCCCCAGCATTTT

v_gene: TRBV28
d_gene: -
abundance: many
j_gene: TRBJ2-3
CDR3aa: CASSFGTNRLTDTQYF
CDR3nt: TGTGCCAGCAGTTTCGGGACGAACCGACTCACAGATACGCAGTATTTT

v_gene: TRBV2
d_gene: -
abundance: -
j_gene: TRBJ2-2
CDR3aa: CASSEAWGLAGELFF
CDR3nt: TGTGCCAGCAGTGAAGCTTGGGGATTGGCCGGGGAGCTGTTTTTT

v_gene: TRBV4-1
d_gene: -
abundance: many
j_gene: TRBJ2-7
CDR3aa: CASSQGVAGGVTYEQYF
CDR3nt: TGCGCCAGCAGCCAAGGGGTTGCGGGTGGCGTGACCTACGAGCAGTACTTC

v_gene: TRBV7-8
d_gene: TRBD1
abundance: many
j_gene: TRBJ2-4
CDR3aa: CASSLVGGLAKNIQYF
CDR3nt: TGTGCCAGCAGCTTAGTAGGGGGCCTAGCCAAAAACATTCAGTACTTC

v_gene: TRBV6-2/TRBV6-3
d_gene: -
abundance: many
j_gene: TRBJ2-1
CDR3aa: CASSYETRYYNEQFF
CDR3nt: TGTGCCAGCAGTTACGAGACTAGATACTACAATGAGCAGTTCTTC

v_gene: TRBV9
d_gene: -
abundance: many
j_gene: TRBJ2-3
CDR3aa: CASSGGYTDTQYF
CDR3nt: TGTGCCAGCAGCGGGGGATACACAGATACGCAGTATTTT

v_gene: TRBV13
d_gene: TRBD2
abundance: -
j_gene: TRBJ2-3
CDR3aa: CASSGRDYADTQYF
CDR3nt: TGTGCCAGCAGCGGGAGGGACTATGCAGATACGCAGTATTTT

v_gene: TRBV7-8
d_gene: TRBD2
abundance: many
j_gene: TRBJ2-1
CDR3aa: CASSPRGSGRPGTGEQFF
CDR3nt: TGTGCCAGCAGCCCTAGAGGTAGCGGGAGGCCGGGGACGGGTGAGCAGTTCTTC

v_gene: TRBV7-2
d_gene: TRBD2
abundance: few
j_gene: TRBJ2-3
CDR3aa: CASSFPAGAPRDTQYF
CDR3nt: TGTGCCAGCAGTTTCCCAGCGGGGGCCCCCCGGGATACGCAGTATTTT

v_gene: TRBV11-2
d_gene: -
abundance: medium-sized
j_gene: TRBJ2-1
CDR3aa: CASSLFTRWDEQFF
CDR3nt: TGTGCCAGCAGCTTATTCACTAGGTGGGATGAGCAGTTCTTC

v_gene: TRBV5-1
d_gene: TRBD2
abundance: many
j_gene: TRBJ2-1
CDR3aa: CASSPTSGSSYNEQFF
CDR3nt: TGCGCCAGCAGCCCGACTAGCGGGAGCTCCTACAATGAGCAGTTCTTC

v_gene: TRBV6-2/TRBV6-3
d_gene: -
abundance: many
j_gene: TRBJ1-5
CDR3aa: CASSPGPGMNNQPQHF
CDR3nt: TGTGCCAGCAGCCCCGGACCGGGGATGAACAATCAGCCCCAGCATTTT

v_gene: TRBV20-1
d_gene: -
abundance: few
j_gene: TRBJ2-7
CDR3aa: CSAREVYEQYF
CDR3nt: TGCAGTGCTAGAGAGGTCTACGAGCAGTACTTC

v_gene: TRBV29-1
d_gene: -
abundance: many
j_gene: TRBJ1-5
CDR3aa: CSVVWDSNQPQHF
CDR3nt: TGCAGCGTCGTGTGGGATAGCAATCAGCCCCAGCATTTT

v_gene: TRBV4-2
d_gene: -
abundance: many
j_gene: TRBJ1-1
CDR3aa: CASSQVQGQAEAFF
CDR3nt: TGCGCCAGCAGCCAAGTTCAGGGGCAGGCTGAAGCTTTCTTT

v_gene: TRBV20-1
d_gene: TRBD1
abundance: many
j_gene: TRBJ2-5
CDR3aa: CSADPGQGRETQYF
CDR3nt: TGCAGTGCTGACCCGGGACAGGGGAGGGAGACCCAGTACTTC

v_gene: TRBV7-6
d_gene: -
abundance: -
j_gene: TRBJ2-2
CDR3aa: CASTPEGNTGELFF
CDR3nt: TGTGCCAGCACCCCTGAGGGGAACACCGGGGAGCTGTTTTTT

v_gene: TRBV9
d_gene: TRBD2
abundance: many
j_gene: TRBJ2-1
CDR3aa: CASSVKAGVAGGPLFF
CDR3nt: TGTGCCAGCAGCGTTAAGGCGGGGGTTGCCGGAGGCCCCCTGTTCTTC

v_gene: TRBV20-1
d_gene: -
abundance: many
j_gene: TRBJ2-2
CDR3aa: CSARDYKRDTGELFF
CDR3nt: TGCAGTGCTAGAGATTACAAGCGGGACACCGGGGAGCTGTTTTTT

v_gene: TRBV2
d_gene: -
abundance: many
j_gene: TRBJ1-5
CDR3aa: CASRRQTSNQPQHF
CDR3nt: TGTGCCAGCCGGAGACAGACTAGCAATCAGCCCCAGCATTTT

v_gene: TRBV10-3
d_gene: -
abundance: few
j_gene: TRBJ2-2
CDR3aa: CAISKSLRELFF
CDR3nt: TGTGCCATCAGCAAAAGCCTTCGAGAGCTGTTTTTT

v_gene: TRBV2
d_gene: -
abundance: many
j_gene: TRBJ2-7
CDR3aa: CARGGGPYEQYF
CDR3nt: TGTGCCAGAGGGGGGGGCCCCTACGAGCAGTACTTC

v_gene: TRBV7-6
d_gene: -
abundance: many
j_gene: TRBJ1-4
CDR3aa: CASSLSGVGNEKLFF
CDR3nt: TGTGCCAGCAGCTTAAGCGGGGTCGGTAATGAAAAACTGTTTTTT

v_gene: TRBV20-1
d_gene: -
abundance: many
j_gene: TRBJ1-4
CDR3aa: CSARDLWSTNEKLFF
CDR3nt: TGCAGTGCTAGAGATTTGTGGAGTACTAATGAAAAACTGTTTTTT

v_gene: TRBV7-9
d_gene: -
abundance: many
j_gene: TRBJ1-1
CDR3aa: CASSLPGGLDTEAFF
CDR3nt: TGTGCCAGCAGCTTGCCGGGAGGGCTCGACACTGAAGCTTTCTTT

v_gene: TRBV29-1
d_gene: TRBD2
abundance: many
j_gene: TRBJ2-3
CDR3aa: CSVGPAGSVSDTQYF
CDR3nt: TGCAGCGTTGGTCCAGCGGGGTCCGTATCCGATACGCAGTATTTT

v_gene: TRBV7-3
d_gene: -
abundance: medium-sized
j_gene: TRBJ2-3
CDR3aa: CASSPTWGTDTQYF
CDR3nt: TGTGCCAGCAGCCCTACTTGGGGCACAGATACGCAGTATTTT

v_gene: TRBV4-1
d_gene: -
abundance: many
j_gene: TRBJ2-1
CDR3aa: CASSQRGIIEQFF
CDR3nt: TGCGCCAGCAGCCAGAGAGGGATTATTGAGCAGTTCTTC